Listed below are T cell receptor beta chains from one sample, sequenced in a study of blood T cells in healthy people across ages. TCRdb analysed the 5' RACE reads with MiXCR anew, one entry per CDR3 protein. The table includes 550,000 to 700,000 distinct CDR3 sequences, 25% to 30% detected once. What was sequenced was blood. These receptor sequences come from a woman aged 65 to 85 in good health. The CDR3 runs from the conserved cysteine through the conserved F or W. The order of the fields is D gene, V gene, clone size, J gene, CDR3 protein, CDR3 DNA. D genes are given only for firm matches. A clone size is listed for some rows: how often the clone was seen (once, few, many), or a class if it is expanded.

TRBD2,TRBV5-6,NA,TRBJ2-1,CASSLTSGVLYNEQFF,TGTGCCAGCAGCTTGACTAGCGGGGTACTCTACAATGAGCAGTTCTTC
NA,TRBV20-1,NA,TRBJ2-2,CSARVVAEDTGELFF,TGCAGTGCTAGAGTTGTAGCGGAGGACACCGGGGAGCTGTTTTTT
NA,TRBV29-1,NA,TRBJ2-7,CSVEDQGRTGEQYF,TGCAGCGTTGAAGATCAGGGCAGAACCGGCGAGCAGTACTTC
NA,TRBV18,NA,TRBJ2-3,CATTTGVTDTQYF,TGTGCCACCACCACCGGGGTTACAGATACGCAGTATTTT
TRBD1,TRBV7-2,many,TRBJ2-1,CASSSRTGVNEQFF,TGTGCCAGCAGCTCCCGGACAGGGGTCAATGAGCAGTTCTTC
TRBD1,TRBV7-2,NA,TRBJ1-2,CASSSTSTGGHGYTF,TGTGCCAGCAGCTCGACGTCTACAGGGGGACATGGCTACACCTTC
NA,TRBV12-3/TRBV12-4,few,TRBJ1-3,CASSTQVSGNTIYF,TGTGCCAGCAGTACGCAGGTCTCTGGAAACACCATATATTTT
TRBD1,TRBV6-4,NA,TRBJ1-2,CASSLDREAGGYTF,TGTGCCAGCAGTCTCGACAGGGAGGCAGGTGGCTACACCTTC
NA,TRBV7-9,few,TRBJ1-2,CASSLFTRVITF,TGTGCCAGCAGCTTATTCACCAGGGTGATCACCTTC
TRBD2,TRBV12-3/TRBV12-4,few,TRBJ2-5,CASSLAGSGGETQYF,TGTGCCAGCAGTTTAGCGGGGAGCGGGGGAGAGACCCAGTACTTC
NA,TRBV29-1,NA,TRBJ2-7,CSGAWGPRATEQYF,TGCAGCGGGGCGTGGGGCCCGAGGGCTACCGAGCAGTACTTC
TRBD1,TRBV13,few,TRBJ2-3,CASSSSTGGERPDTQYF,TGTGCCAGCAGCTCCTCGACAGGGGGCGAGCGTCCAGATACGCAGTATTTT
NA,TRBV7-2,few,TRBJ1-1,CASSSLGAMNTEAFF,TGTGCCAGCAGCTCCCTTGGGGCCATGAACACTGAAGCTTTCTTT
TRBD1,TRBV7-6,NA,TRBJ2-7,CASSLTGTGVTYEQYF,TGTGCCAGCAGCTTAACCGGGACAGGGGTCACCTACGAGCAGTACTTC
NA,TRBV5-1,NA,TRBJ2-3,CASSYQGQSTDTQYF,TGCGCCAGCAGCTACCAAGGACAGTCCACAGATACGCAGTATTTT
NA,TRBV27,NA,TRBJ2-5,CASRPLDQETQYF,TGTGCCAGCAGACCGTTGGACCAAGAGACCCAGTACTTC
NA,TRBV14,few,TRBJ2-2,CASSPRLTSNTGELFF,TGTGCCAGCAGCCCTAGACTGACGTCGAACACCGGGGAGCTGTTTTTT
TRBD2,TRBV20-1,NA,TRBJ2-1,CSAILAGYNEQFF,TGCAGTGCGATACTAGCGGGGTACAATGAGCAGTTCTTC
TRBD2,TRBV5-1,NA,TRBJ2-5,CASSLVGSGGARETQYF,TGCGCCAGCAGCTTGGTCGGTAGCGGGGGGGCCCGAGAGACCCAGTACTTC
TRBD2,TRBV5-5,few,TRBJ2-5,CASSLGGLAGGLKAETQYF,TGTGCCAGCAGCTTGGGGGGACTAGCGGGGGGTTTGAAAGCCGAGACCCAGTACTTC
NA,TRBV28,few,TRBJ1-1,CASRAGQTNTEAFF,TGTGCCAGCAGGGCAGGACAGACGAACACTGAAGCTTTCTTT
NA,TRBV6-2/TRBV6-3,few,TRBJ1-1,CASTGQGATEAFF,TGTGCCAGCACCGGACAAGGCGCCACTGAAGCTTTCTTT
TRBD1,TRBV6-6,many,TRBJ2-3,CASRTGVGTGTTDTQYF,TGTGCCAGCAGAACGGGAGTAGGGACAGGGACCACAGATACGCAGTATTTT
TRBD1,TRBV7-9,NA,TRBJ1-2,CASSLAEGTARGYTF,TGTGCCAGCAGCTTAGCGGAGGGGACAGCTCGTGGCTACACCTTC
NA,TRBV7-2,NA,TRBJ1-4,CASSLGLGQSGEKLFF,TGTGCCAGCAGCTTAGGCCTGGGACAAAGTGGGGAAAAACTGTTTTTT
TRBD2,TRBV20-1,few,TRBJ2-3,CSASVGAGGPIGTDTQYF,TGCAGTGCTAGTGTGGGCGCGGGGGGGCCAATAGGGACAGATACGCAGTATTTT
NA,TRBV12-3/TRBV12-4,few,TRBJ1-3,CASSFLGRTGNTIYF,TGTGCCAGCAGTTTCCTTGGCAGAACTGGAAACACCATATATTTT
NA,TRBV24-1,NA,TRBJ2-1,CATSDPGTQSGNEQFF,TGTGCCACCAGTGACCCCGGGACCCAGAGTGGCAATGAGCAGTTCTTC
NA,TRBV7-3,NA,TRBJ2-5,CASSLPGTLQETQYF,TGTGCCAGCAGCTTACCGGGGACCTTACAAGAGACCCAGTACTTC
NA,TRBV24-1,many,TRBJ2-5,CATSDPGVSETQYF,TGTGCCACCAGTGATCCGGGGGTCTCAGAGACCCAGTACTTC
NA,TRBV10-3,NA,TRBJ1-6,CAISISEGDSPLHF,TGTGCCATCAGTATCTCAGAGGGAGATTCACCCCTCCACTTT
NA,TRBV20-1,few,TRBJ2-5,CSLLGRGQETQYF,TGCAGTCTCCTGGGGAGGGGGCAAGAGACCCAGTACTTC